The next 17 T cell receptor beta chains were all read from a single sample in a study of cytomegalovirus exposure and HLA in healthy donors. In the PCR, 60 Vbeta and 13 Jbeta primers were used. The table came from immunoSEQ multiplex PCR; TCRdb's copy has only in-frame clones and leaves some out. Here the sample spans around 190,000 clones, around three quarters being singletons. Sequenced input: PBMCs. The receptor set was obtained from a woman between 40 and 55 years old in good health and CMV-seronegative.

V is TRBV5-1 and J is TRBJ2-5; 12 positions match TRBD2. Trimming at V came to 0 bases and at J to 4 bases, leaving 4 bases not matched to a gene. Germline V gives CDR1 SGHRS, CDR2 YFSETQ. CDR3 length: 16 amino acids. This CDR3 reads CASSLVTSGRLETQYF. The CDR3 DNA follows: TGCGCCAGCAGCTTGGTAACTAGCGGGAGGCTAGAGACCCAGTACTTC.

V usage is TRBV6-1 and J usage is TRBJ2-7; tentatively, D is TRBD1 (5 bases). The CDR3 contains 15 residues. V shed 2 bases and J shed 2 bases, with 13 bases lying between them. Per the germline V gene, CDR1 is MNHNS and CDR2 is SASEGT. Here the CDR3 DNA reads TGTGCCAGCAGTGAATTTCCCAGGACAACCTACGAGCAGTACTTC. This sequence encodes CASSEFPRTTYEQYF.

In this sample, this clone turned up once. The CDR3 here is CASSSAGGSSYNSPLHF. Written as DNA, the CDR3 is TGTGCCAGCAGCTCGGCAGGGGGCAGCTCCTATAATTCACCCCTCCACTTT. V usage is TRBV5-6 and J usage is TRBJ1-6, with 8 positions matching TRBD1. V dropped 3 bases and J dropped 0; count of bases not matched to a gene: 5. Germline V gives CDR1 SGHDT, CDR2 YYEEEE. CDR3 length: 17 residues.

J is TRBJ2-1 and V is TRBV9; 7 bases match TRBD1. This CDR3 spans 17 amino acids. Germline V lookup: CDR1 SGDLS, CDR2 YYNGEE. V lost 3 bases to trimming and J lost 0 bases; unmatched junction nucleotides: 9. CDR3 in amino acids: CASSGGTVPSSYNEQFF. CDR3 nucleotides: TGTGCCAGCAGCGGGGGGACAGTACCGAGCTCCTACAATGAGCAGTTCTTC.

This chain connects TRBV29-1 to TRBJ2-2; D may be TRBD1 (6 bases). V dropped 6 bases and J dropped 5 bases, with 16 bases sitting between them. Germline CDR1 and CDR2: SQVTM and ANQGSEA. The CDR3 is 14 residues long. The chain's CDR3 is CSVVGVGGTGELFF. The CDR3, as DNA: TGCAGCGTCGTAGGAGTAGGGGGTACCGGGGAGCTGTTTTTT.

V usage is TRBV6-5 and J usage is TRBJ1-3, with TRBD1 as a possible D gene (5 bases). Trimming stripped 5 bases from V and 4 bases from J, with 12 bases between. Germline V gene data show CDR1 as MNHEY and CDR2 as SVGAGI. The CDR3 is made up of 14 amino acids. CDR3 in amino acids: CASSEGAGGNTIYF. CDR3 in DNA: TGTGCCAGCAGTGAAGGAGCAGGGGGAAACACCATATATTTT.

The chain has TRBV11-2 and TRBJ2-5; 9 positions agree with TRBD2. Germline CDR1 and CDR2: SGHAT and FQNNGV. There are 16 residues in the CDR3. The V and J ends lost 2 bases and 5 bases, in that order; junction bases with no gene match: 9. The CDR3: CASSLRLGLAGETQYF. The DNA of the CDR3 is TGTGCCAGCAGCTTACGGTTAGGGCTAGCGGGGGAGACCCAGTACTTC.

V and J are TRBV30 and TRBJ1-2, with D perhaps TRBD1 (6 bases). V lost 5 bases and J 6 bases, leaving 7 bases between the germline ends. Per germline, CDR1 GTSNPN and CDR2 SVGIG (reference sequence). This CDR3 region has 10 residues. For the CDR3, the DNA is TGTGCCTGGGGGGACAATGGCTACACCTTC. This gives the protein CAWGDNGYTF.

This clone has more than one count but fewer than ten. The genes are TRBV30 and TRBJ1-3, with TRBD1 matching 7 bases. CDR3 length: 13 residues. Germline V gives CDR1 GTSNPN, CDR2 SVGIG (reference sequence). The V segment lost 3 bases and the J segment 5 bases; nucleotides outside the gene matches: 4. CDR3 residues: CAWRAGQRNTIYF. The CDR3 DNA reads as TGTGCCTGGAGGGCGGGACAGAGAAACACCATATATTTT.

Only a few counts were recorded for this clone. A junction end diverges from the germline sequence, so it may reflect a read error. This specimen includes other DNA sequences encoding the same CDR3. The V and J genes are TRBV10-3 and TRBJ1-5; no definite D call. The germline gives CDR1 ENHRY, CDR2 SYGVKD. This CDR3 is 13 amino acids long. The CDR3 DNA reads TGTGCCAGCGGAATTGCGGGCAACCAGCCCCAGCATTTT. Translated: CASGIAGNQPQHF.

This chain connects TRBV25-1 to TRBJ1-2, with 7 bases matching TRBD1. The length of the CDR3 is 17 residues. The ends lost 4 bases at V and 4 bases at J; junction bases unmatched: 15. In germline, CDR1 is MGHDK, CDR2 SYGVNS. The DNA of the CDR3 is TGTGCCAGCAGTGGCCCCGGACGGCAGGGGGTTGTCTATGGCTACACCTTC. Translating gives CASSGPGRQGVVYGYTF.

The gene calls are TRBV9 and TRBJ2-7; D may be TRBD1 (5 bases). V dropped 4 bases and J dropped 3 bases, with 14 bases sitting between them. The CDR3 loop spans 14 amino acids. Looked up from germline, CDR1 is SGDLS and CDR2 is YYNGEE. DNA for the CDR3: TGTGCCAGCAGCACAGGACATCTCCACTACGAGCAGTACTTC. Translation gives CASSTGHLHYEQYF.

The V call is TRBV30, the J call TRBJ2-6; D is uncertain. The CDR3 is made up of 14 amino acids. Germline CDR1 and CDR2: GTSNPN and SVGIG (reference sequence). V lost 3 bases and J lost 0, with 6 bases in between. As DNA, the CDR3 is TGTGCCTGGAGCGTTAGCTCTGGGGCCAACGTCCTGACTTTC. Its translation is CAWSVSSGANVLTF.

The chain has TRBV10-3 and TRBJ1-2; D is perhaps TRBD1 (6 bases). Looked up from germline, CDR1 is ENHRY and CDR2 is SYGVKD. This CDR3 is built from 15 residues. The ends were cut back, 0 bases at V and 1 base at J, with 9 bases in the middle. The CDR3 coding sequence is TGTGCCATCAGTGAGTCCCGGACAGATAACTATGGCTACACCTTC. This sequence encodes CAISESRTDNYGYTF.

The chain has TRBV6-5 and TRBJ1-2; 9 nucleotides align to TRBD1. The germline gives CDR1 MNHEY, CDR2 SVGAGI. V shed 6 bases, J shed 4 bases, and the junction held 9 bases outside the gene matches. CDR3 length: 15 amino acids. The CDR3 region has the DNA TGTGCCAGCAGACCAGACAGGGGGGCCATCTATGGCTACACCTTC. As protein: CASRPDRGAIYGYTF.

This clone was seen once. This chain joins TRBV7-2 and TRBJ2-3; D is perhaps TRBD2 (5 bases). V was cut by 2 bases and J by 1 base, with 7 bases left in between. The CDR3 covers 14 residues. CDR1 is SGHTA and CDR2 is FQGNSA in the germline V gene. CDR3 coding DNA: TGTGCCAGCAGCTTATCCGGGGGCACAGATACGCAGTATTTT. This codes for CASSLSGGTDTQYF.

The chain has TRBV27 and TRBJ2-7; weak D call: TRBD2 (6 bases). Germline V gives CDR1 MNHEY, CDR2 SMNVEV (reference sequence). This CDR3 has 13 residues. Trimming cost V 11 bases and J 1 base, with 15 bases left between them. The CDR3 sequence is CADTPGDSYEQYF. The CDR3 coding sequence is TGTGCCGATACACCGGGGGATTCCTACGAGCAGTACTTC.